The clone carrying this T cell receptor beta chain was counted only a few times. Its specificity is not known. The data were taken from a study of cytomegalovirus exposure and HLA in healthy donors. General study results and limits: Immune exposure was documented only through CMV serostatus.

The CDR3 has 14 residues. The germline gives CDR1 SGHVS, CDR2 FQNEAQ. Deletions cut 5 bases from V and 3 bases from J, with 14 bases between. Healthy people donating bone marrow made up the donors. PCR employed 60 Vbeta and 13 Jbeta primers. Assay used: immunoSEQ multiplex PCR; TCRdb lists only in-frame clones, some missing. The table records roughly 100,000 clones, more than 70% of them present only once. V and J are TRBV7-8 and TRBJ2-7; D call uncertain. The TCR originated in a man aged 25-40 years in good health and CMV-seronegative. Sequencing used PBMCs. The CDR3 loop is CASSPLENRYEQYF. For the CDR3, the DNA is TGTGCCAGCAGCCCCCTAGAGAACCGCTACGAGCAGTACTTC. Full variable domain (missing parts from reference TRBV7-8 and TRBJ2-7): GAGVSQSPRYKVAKRGQDVALRCDPISGHVSLFWYQQALGQGPEFLTYFQNEAQLDKSGLPSDRFFAERPEGSVSTLKIQRTQQEDSAVYLCASSPLENRYEQYFGPGTRLTVT.